This T cell receptor beta chain is drawn from a study of cytomegalovirus exposure and HLA in healthy donors. It was with 60 Vbeta and 13 Jbeta primers that the PCR ran. Only in-frame clones appear in the TCRdb table, and some are missing; sequencing was by immunoSEQ multiplex PCR. The sample contains 120,000 to 150,000 clones, over 60% of which appear only once. The germline V gene encodes CDR1 SGHKS and CDR2 YYEKEE (reference sequence). Trimming took off 4 bases at V and 3 bases at J, with 7 bases between the two ends. The CDR3 sequence is 13 residues long. The chain has TRBV5-5 and TRBJ2-2, with D maybe TRBD1 (5 bases). The receptor's source is a middle-aged man in good health and CMV-seropositive. Sequences were obtained from PBMCs. As DNA, the CDR3 is TGTGCCAGCAGCCAAGGGGACACCGGGGAGCTGTTTTTT. Protein: CASSQGDTGELFF.